The entry below gives a single T cell receptor (beta chain) sequence along with its context. The clone's antigen remains unknown. Base qualities are not at hand, and no much larger clone is one base apart. Preparation of the library involved the immunoSEQ multiplex PCR assay. For the multiplex PCR, a mixture combining 60 forward primers for TCR Vbeta segments and 13 reverse primers for TCR Jbeta segments was used. The CDR3 region of rearranged TCR beta genes was amplified from genomic DNA with a multiplex PCR assay. The amplified TCR beta libraries were sequenced on the Illumina HiSeq System as 87-base-pair reads. On the study's bioinformatics: A later analysis counted 65 million to 90 million unique TCR beta chains across the 550 to 700 repertoires, and around 9.9 million of these chains were shared by at least two donors. Raw reads were error-corrected and collapsed into unique sequences by a nearest-neighbor algorithm in which closely related sequences were merged to remove PCR and sequencing errors. Alignment of CDR3 sequences to IMGT reference sequences was used to assign V, D and J gene segments. For a sequence to be retained, at least a six-nucleotide match to both a V gene segment and a J gene segment was required. A rearrangement was called productive if the CDR3 had no stop codons and remained in frame with V and J, and every other rearrangement was called non-productive. Following IMGT convention, CDR3 was defined as the stretch from the second conserved V-encoded cysteine up to the conserved J-encoded phenylalanine. In an earlier analysis of 500 to 650 of the donors, sequences lacking an unambiguous match to a single V gene segment were excluded. An earlier analysis of about 590 of the donors classified V segments as functional when productive rearrangements were above 56.7% and as segregating when the standard deviation between donors was above 5%. To diagnose cytomegalovirus status from the catalog of TCR beta chain sequences, a statistical classification framework was built. In a later analysis, V and J genes were assigned by comparing TCR nucleotide sequences against IMGT/GENE-DB human TR gene sequences. The TCRdist pipeline was used in a later analysis to assign CDR3 sequences and most-parsimonious VDJ recombination scenarios. A later analysis defined each TCR beta chain by its CDR3 amino acid sequence plus V-gene family, and excluded reads lacking a unique V-gene family. To address suspected cross-contamination and a sequencing artifact, a later analysis removed some 620 highly shared, low-generation-probability nucleotide sequences. In a later analysis, a clonal expansion index for each public chain was calculated from normalized within-repertoire ranks of inferred template counts. Generation probabilities in a later analysis came from a VDJ recombination model fitted to out-of-frame rearrangements, and those results were checked against IGoR. In a later analysis, hypergeometric tests were used to score TCR-TCR, TCR-HLA and TCR-CMV co-occurrence, with a repertoire-size bias correction applied to TCR pairs. False discovery rates were estimated in a later analysis by permuting HLA or CMV assignments 20 times. In a later analysis, co-occurring TCRs were grouped with DBSCAN, and TCRdist sequence similarity was added when clustering was performed within HLA-allele-positive subsets. For co-occurrence clustering, repertoires with fewer than 30,000 or more than 120,000 public chains were excluded, along with roughly five repertoires with anomalous nucleotide sharing. TCRdb stores this immuneACCESS table with in-frame sequences only. Part of the clones is absent; in the studies checked, under half of the shortfall reflects unresolved V genes, and no reason is known for the rest. The DNA gave D and trimming, while V, J and clone size come from that table. For this sample the table gives 170,000 or so clones, of which almost 85% were detected only once. Under 5% of the sample lies in the top ten.

The cohort consisted of 650 to 850 healthy bone marrow donors. At the time of sampling, every cohort member was nominally healthy, though immune exposures that went unrecorded were likely present. The donor was CMV seropositive and belonged to the group of 250 to 300 seropositive cohort members. Each donor provided a peripheral blood sample, and peripheral blood mononuclear cells were used for TCR beta sequencing. Genomic DNA was extracted from the blood cell samples with the Qiagen DNeasy Blood Extraction Kit. The sample originates from a study of cytomegalovirus exposure and HLA in healthy donors (dated by TCRdb to about 2017). About the full investigation: An earlier analysis of 587 of the donors reported over 250 Gb of sequence data and around 110 million unique TCR beta sequences obtained from 180 million or so T cells. Around 330 gigabases of sequencing data and approximately 92 million unique TCR sequences made up an early release that covered 500 to 700 HLA-typed donors. Of the approximately 400 genotyped donors, about 84% fell in the genetic ancestry cluster associated with self-reported Caucasian donors. The study was designed to test whether signatures of past pathogen exposure could be identified by cataloging public T cell receptors. The T cell repertoires of several hundred subjects were profiled by immunosequencing and related to cytomegalovirus serostatus. In addition to the first cohort of approximately 650 subjects, a separate validation cohort of under 150 different subjects was used. High-throughput TCR immunosequencing, statistical association of individual TCRs with disease status, and machine learning were combined to predict cytomegalovirus infection status. In a later analysis, previously published TCR beta repertoires from 600 to 850 donors were re-analyzed and high-resolution HLA genotyping was added so that TCR occurrence patterns could be studied. Rather than using new phenotypic data, the later analysis identified candidate immune exposures from TCR beta sequences and from how often those sequences occurred across donors. In an earlier analysis of more than 550 of the donors, high-throughput TCR beta sequencing was used to judge whether each TCR beta V gene segment behaved as functional or pseudogenic. Donor age, sex, ethnicity and CMV serostatus were compiled together with the repertoire data. In a later genetic analysis, genome-wide SNP genotypes for about 55% of the roughly 700 donors were used, and that subset was treated as a discovery cohort. All discovery cohort repertoires had been generated using a single sequencing platform. HLA typing covered class I and class II loci at four-digit resolution. The number of donors typed differed by locus, with roughly 629-640 for A, B, C, DRB1 and DQB1, 522 for DQA1, 600 to 610 for DPA1, and over 400 for DPB1. A handful of DR-DQ haplotypes were handled as single units for association and clustering because linkage in the cohort was strong. On average, about 240,000 unique TCR beta nucleotide sequences were sequenced per donor among 350 to 400 genotyped donors of the cohort, with roughly 19% of those sequences being non-productive. Beyond this particular receptor, the publication reports: The authors suggested that the approach could potentially be extended to other disease states and immunological phenotypes. In a later analysis, several top co-occurrence clusters were reported to appear linked to parvovirus B19, influenza, CMV and Epstein-Barr virus. The classifier was reported to diagnose cytomegalovirus status with high specificity and sensitivity in both the original cohort and the validation cohort. When HLA alleles, especially DR and DQ, strongly co-occurred, TCR associations were difficult to assign to individual alleles. Some IMGT-functional V segments, including TRBV6-2 and TRBV6-3, could not be distinguished by the 87-base-pair reads and were therefore excluded. In vitro tests confirmed that a few of the cytomegalovirus-associated TCR beta chains recognize cytomegalovirus antigens. Roughly uniform sequencing depth across donors was assumed in presence/absence analyses, although this assumption may not hold. Most TCR sequences were seen in very few donors, while some public TCRs were found in many individuals. In an earlier analysis of 450 to 750 of the donors, most TCR beta V segments appeared in productive rearrangements about 87% or about 30% of the time, broadly matching IMGT annotations. Immune exposure information for the cohort was limited to CMV serostatus. Specific HLA alleles were associated with roughly 17,000 TCR beta sequences at a false discovery rate of 0.05 in a later analysis. This cohort had only TCR beta chains sequenced, and the lack of alpha or paired-chain data limited which features could be detected. In a later analysis, the rate of TCR association differed among HLA loci, with DRB1 alleles having the most associated TCRs and HLA-C alleles having the fewest. A further reported finding was that TCR beta sequences accurately predicted the HLA-A and HLA-B alleles for most subjects in the first cohort. A later analysis found that most CMV-associated TCR beta chains appeared HLA-restricted, with HLA associations seemingly driven largely by CMV exposure. In the study, 164 TCR beta chains were listed as associated with cytomegalovirus. Correlated functional status among segregating V segments might be attributable to linkage disequilibrium, but an unknown experimental factor could not be ruled out. Because HLA typing was unavailable for some donors at each locus, only the typed subset was used in association tests. Compared with the approximately 670-donor mean, donors in an Asian-associated ancestry cluster had fewer N-insertions in productive TCRs, according to a later genetic analysis. A group of highly shared sequence variants was considered likely to be a technical artifact of the sequencing pipeline. In a later genetic analysis, a missense DCLRE1C variant was associated with V-gene and J-gene trimming of TCR beta chains, and the association was replicated in an independent cohort. Seventeen rarely observed V segments, including chromosome 9 orphons, were excluded from the earlier analysis of a few hundred of the donors because counts were too low. In a later analysis, HLA-associated TCR beta chains were found to be more clonally expanded and to have lower generation probabilities than equally common non-associated chains.

V is pared back by 6 bases and J by 9 bases, with 12 bases lying between the germline termini. The CDR3 runs 13 residues from the cysteine to the phenylalanine. Just the 39-base CDR3 DNA is kept, in frame starting at base 1. According to the germline V gene, CDR1 reads MDHEN and CDR2 reads SYDVKM. Recombination joined TRBV28 with TRBJ1-6, with no D gene named confidently. The sample taken for sequencing was PBMCs. This clonotype was obtained from a girl between 5 and 17 years old in good health and CMV-seropositive. The sequence in DNA is TGTGCCAGCAGGTACGAGCAAATTTCACCCCTCCACTTT. It specifies CASRYEQISPLHF.